The clone carrying this T cell receptor delta chain was recorded many times. Antigen: not known. J gave up 1 base and V 0 bases, and 8 bases lay outside the gene matches. The V gene's germline CDR1 is GEAIGNYY and CDR2 EKD. The CDR3 is 17 amino acids. The data derive from a study of Vδ1+ human thymocytes. Study-wide findings and caveats: Thymic TRG and TRD repertoires appeared highly polyclonal, with Gaussian CDR3 length distributions. Thymic delta-chain repertoires held roughly 20% Vdelta2 sequences and few Vdelta3, despite high sort purity.

The template was reverse-transcribed extracted RNA. CDR3 amplicons came from multiplex PCR with pooled V-gene forward and constant-region reverse primers. TCRdb fed the multiplex PCR reads into CATT to redo clone calling. Of under 80,000 delta-chain clones in the sample, approximately 30% were seen once. The receptor was isolated from a boy in the first two years of life who had congenital heart surgery. What was sequenced was Vdelta1+ gamma-delta thymocytes from the thymus. Subset defined: FACS-sorted CD3+ TCRalphabeta- TCRVdelta1+ TCRVdelta2- thymocytes. V is TRDV2 and J is TRDJ1, with TRDD3 identical over 9 bases. Here the CDR3 reads CACDTGRGYATTDKLIF. The CDR3 nucleotides read TGTGCCTGTGACACCGGAAGGGGATACGCGACCACCGATAAACTCATCTTT.